The 8 T cell receptor beta chains below were found in one sample sequenced in a study of T cells expressing NK-cell markers (dated by TCRdb to about 2020). Receptor libraries were prepared by 5' RACE. Data came from an Illumina HiSeq 2000. Each entry corresponds to one CDR3 protein sequence from reads that TCRdb reprocessed, and DNA is not given. The table for this sample shows 400,000 to 550,000 distinct CDR3 sequences. 7.3% of the sample rests with the top ten. Sequencing was done on a sample of blood T cells: a sorted CD56 or NKG2C T cell subset, CD4+ or CD8+ T cells, or bulk PBMC T cells (not recorded which). These receptors were obtained from a woman aged 18 to 75 in good health.

This chain uses TRBV7-8 with TRBJ2-1; TCRdb's assignment of TRBD2 cannot be checked, as there is no DNA. The CDR3 is 16 amino acids. Germline V gives CDR1 SGHVS, CDR2 FQNEAQ. The CDR3 sequence: CASSLVAGGTRNEQFF. Filled out from reference TRBV7-8 and TRBJ2-1, the complete variable domain reads GAGVSQSPRYKVAKRGQDVALRCDPISGHVSLFWYQQALGQGPEFLTYFQNEAQLDKSGLPSDRFFAERPEGSVSTLKIQRTQQEDSAVYLCASSLVAGGTRNEQFFGPGTRLTVL.

The chain links TRBV18 to TRBJ2-5; TCRdb lists TRBD1, though no DNA is available to test this call. The CDR3 has 15 amino acids. Germline CDR1 is KGHSH and CDR2 is LQKENI. The CDR3: CASSPRSGGAETQYF.

This chain links TRBV13 with TRBJ2-3; TCRdb names TRBD1, which stays unverified in the absence of DNA. CDR1 is PRHDT and CDR2 is FYEKMQ in the germline V gene (reference sequence). The CDR3 is 17 residues long. The CDR3 reads CASSLAFGTASTDTQYF.

This chain connects TRBV11-2 to TRBJ2-2. Germline-derived CDR1 and CDR2 are SGHAT and FQNNGV. This CDR3 spans 14 amino acids. CDR3 sequence: CASSLDLGTGELFF.

The CDR3 here is CASSFGDGLSNYGYTF. This chain uses TRBV7-6 with TRBJ1-2; the TCRdb call, TRBD1, lacks DNA for checking. Germline V CDR1 and CDR2: SGHVS, FNYEAQ. The CDR3 consists of 16 residues.

This chain links TRBV6-5 with TRBJ1-1; absent DNA, TCRdb's TRBD1 call cannot be checked. The CDR3 totals 15 residues. CDR1 is MNHEY and CDR2 is SVGAGI in the germline V gene. This CDR3 reads CASSYGAGPNTEAFF.

The chain links TRBV7-2 to TRBJ2-5; TCRdb's D gene call, TRBD2, goes unchecked for lack of DNA. The CDR3 contains 16 residues. Germline CDR1 and CDR2: SGHTA and FQGNSA. CDR3 in amino acids: CASSLRTGTYQETQYF.

V gene TRBV7-2 combines with J gene TRBJ2-7; TCRdb calls TRBD1, which cannot be checked without DNA. There are 13 residues in the CDR3. Germline CDR1 reads SGHTA; CDR2 reads FQGNSA. The CDR3 region is CASSMGRNYEQYF.